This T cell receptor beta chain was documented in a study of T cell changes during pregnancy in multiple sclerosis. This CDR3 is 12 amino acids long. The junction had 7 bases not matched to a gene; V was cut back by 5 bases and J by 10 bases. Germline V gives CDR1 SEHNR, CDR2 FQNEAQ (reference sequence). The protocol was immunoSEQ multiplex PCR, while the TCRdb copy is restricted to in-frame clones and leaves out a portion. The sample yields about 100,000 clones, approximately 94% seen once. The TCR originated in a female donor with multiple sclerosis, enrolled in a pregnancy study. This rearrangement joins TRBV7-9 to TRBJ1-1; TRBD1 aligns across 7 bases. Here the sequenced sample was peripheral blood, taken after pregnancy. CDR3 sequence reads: CASSQGGRGAFF. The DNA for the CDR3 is TGTGCCAGCAGCCAGGGGGGCCGCGGAGCTTTCTTT.